This T cell receptor (beta chain) was captured in a study of blood T cell repertoires in COVID-19 (dated by TCRdb to about 2020). Looking at the study overall: Collaborator samples came from the United States, Italy and Spain and covered acute and convalescent phases of COVID-19. Where HLA class I and class II types were available, the types were taken from metadata supplied by the sample provider, not from assay-based typing. The samples were drawn from the first 160 participants of the ongoing ImmuneRACE study and from 1,254 subjects provided by 6 global collaborators. The material from the prospective study consisted of cDNA or gDNA derived from T cells, B-cell-depleted T cells, or PBMCs. The repertoires were released in a freely available public database meant as a resource for research on the immune response to SARS-CoV-2. Subjects who had been exposed to COVID-19, were actively infected with it, or had recovered from it provided the deeply sampled blood TCRbeta repertoires that made up the dataset. The sample metadata nearly always contained a de-identified subject ID, COVID-19 status, age in years and sex. Beyond this particular receptor, the publication reports: The amount of clinical and demographic metadata varied by source and participant and was provided uncurated.

With regard to this clone: Its antigen has not been determined. No per-base quality is available; no much larger clone lies one base away.

CDR1 SNHLY and CDR2 FYNNEI are derived from the germline V gene. Spanning cysteine to phenylalanine, the CDR3 consists of 14 amino acids. Just the 42-base CDR3 DNA is kept, in frame starting at base 1. V is trimmed back by 2 bases and J by 8 bases, and the junction contains 4 bases that no gene match accounts for. In Seattle, one collaborating source enrolled patients while the infection was active and tracked those patients longitudinally over the course of disease. Each collaborating institution followed its own protocols to collect whole blood in K2EDTA tubes. For TCRbeta analysis, collaborators shipped samples in one of three forms: frozen whole blood, isolated PBMCs, or DNA extracted from either of those sample types. The immunoSEQ Assay, a bias-controlled multiplex PCR, was used to amplify TCRbeta CDR3 regions from genomic DNA. The original pipeline was this. Nucleated cell counts per sample were estimated from amplification of reference gene primers within the assay. To quantify the absolute abundance of each unique TCRbeta CDR3 rearrangement, sequence reads were collapsed and filtered. For each sample, productive Simpson clonality was calculated by taking the square root of Simpson's diversity index across productive rearrangements. The table comes from immuneACCESS by way of TCRdb, which keeps in-frame sequences with V and J called. Part of the clones is missing from these tables; in studies checked, under half for an unresolved V gene and the rest for unknown reasons. The D gene and trimming were derived from the DNA, and the V and J assignments and clone size from that table. The sample has about 230,000 clones on record, 65% to 90% of them singletons. Jointly, the top ten make up around a tenth of the sample.

The sequence came from a man aged 50 to 60 with COVID-19, enrolled during active disease. Rearrangement joined TRBV2 to TRBJ2-1, and TRBD2 aligns with 9 junction nucleotides. The sequencing sample was made of peripheral blood. The CDR3 here reads CASSELRLADEQFF. The nucleotides read TGTGCCAGCAGTGAACTTCGACTAGCGGATGAGCAGTTCTTC.